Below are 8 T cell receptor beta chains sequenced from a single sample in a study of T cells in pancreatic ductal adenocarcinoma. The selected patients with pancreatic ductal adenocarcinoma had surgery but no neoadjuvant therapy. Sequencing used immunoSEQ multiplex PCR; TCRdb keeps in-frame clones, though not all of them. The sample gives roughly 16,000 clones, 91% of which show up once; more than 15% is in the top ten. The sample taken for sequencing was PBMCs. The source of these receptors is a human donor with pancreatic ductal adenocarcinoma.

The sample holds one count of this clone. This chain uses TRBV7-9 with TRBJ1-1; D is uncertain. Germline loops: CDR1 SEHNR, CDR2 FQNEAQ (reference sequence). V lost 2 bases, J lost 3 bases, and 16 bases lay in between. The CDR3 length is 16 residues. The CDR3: CASSLYGDGSDTEAFF. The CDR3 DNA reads TGTGCCAGCAGCTTATACGGAGATGGCTCAGACACTGAAGCTTTCTTT.

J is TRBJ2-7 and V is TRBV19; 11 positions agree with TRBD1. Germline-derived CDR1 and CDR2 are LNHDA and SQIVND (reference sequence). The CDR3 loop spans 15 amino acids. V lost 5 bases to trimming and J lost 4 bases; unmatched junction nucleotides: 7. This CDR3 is CASSWTGGAYYEQYF. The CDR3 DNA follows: TGTGCCAGTAGTTGGACAGGGGGCGCTTATTACGAGCAGTACTTC.

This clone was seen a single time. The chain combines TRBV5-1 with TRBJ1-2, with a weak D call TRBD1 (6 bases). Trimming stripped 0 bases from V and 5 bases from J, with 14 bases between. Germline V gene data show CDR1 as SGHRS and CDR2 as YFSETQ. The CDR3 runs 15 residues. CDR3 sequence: CASSLATGTSYGYTF. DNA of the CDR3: TGCGCCAGCAGCTTGGCCACAGGGACCAGTTATGGCTACACCTTC.

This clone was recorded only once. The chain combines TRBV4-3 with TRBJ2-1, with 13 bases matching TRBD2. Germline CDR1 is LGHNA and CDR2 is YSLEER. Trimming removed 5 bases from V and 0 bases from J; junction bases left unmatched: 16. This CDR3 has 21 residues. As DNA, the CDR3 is TGCGCCAGCAGCACCCCTGAGATGACTAGCGGGGGGTCGAGCTCCTACAATGAGCAGTTCTTC. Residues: CASSTPEMTSGGSSSYNEQFF.

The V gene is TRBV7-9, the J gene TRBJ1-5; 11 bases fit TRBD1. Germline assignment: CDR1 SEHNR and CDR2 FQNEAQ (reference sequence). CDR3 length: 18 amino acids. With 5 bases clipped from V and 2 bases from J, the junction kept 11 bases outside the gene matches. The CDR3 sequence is CASSRSGTGGVGNQPQHF. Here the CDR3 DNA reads TGTGCCAGCAGCCGCTCCGGGACAGGGGGGGTCGGCAATCAGCCCCAGCATTTT.

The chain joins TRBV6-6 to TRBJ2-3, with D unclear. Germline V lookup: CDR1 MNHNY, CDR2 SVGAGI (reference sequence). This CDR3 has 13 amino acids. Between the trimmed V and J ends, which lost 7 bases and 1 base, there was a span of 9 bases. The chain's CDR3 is CASTPAGTDTQYF. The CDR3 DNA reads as TGTGCCAGCACTCCCGCTGGCACAGATACGCAGTATTTT.

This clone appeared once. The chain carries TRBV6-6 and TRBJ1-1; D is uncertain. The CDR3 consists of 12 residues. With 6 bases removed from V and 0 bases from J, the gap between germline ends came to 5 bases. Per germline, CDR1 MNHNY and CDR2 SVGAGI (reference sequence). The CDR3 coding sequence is TGTGCCAGCAGCCCGGTGAACACTGAAGCTTTCTTT. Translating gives CASSPVNTEAFF.

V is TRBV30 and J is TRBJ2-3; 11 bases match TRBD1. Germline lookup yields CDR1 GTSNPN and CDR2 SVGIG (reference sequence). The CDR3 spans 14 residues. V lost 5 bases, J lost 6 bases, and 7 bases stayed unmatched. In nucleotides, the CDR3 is TGTGCCTGGCTGAGGACAGGGGGCGCGGATACGCAGTATTTT. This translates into CAWLRTGGADTQYF.